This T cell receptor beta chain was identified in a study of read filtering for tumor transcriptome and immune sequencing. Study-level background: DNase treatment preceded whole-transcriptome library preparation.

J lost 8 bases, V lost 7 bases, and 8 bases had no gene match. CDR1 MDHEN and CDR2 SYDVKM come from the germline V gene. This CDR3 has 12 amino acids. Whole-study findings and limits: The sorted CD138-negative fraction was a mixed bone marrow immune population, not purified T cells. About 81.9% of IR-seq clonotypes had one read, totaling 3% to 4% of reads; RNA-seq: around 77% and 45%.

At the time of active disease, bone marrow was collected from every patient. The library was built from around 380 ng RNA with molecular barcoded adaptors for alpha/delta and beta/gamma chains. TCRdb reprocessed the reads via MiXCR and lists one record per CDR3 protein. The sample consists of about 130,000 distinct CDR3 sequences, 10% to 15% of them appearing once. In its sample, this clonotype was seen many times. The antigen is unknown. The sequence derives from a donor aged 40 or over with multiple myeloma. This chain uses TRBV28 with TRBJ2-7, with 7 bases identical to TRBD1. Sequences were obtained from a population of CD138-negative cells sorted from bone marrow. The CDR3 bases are TGTGCCAGCAACCGGGACAGTATCAAGCAGTACTTC. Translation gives CASNRDSIKQYF.